The T cell receptor (beta chain) under discussion was sequenced for a study of blood T cell repertoires in COVID-19. Across the whole study: Researchers got acute and convalescent COVID-19 samples from the United States, Italy and Spain.

Each recovered donor of Cohort 3 presented with two negative PCRs, clearance, or symptom resolution. From germline, CDR1 is LNHDA and CDR2 SQIVND (reference sequence). Between the trimmed V and J ends, which lost 3 bases and 13 bases, there was a span of 13 bases. This CDR3 comprises 12 residues. Here immunoSEQ multiplex PCR was the method, and the copy in TCRdb shows in-frame clones only, minus some. The sample has 300,000 to 400,000 clones; over 75% are singletons. The sample consisted of PBMCs or T cells enriched from blood (not recorded which). The sequence came from a man aged 18-30 years who had recovered from COVID-19. The chain carries TRBV19 and TRBJ2-1; tentative D call: TRBD2 (6 bases). The CDR3 DNA follows: TGTGCCAGTAGTATTCCTAGCGCCCCCCAGTTCTTC. It is translated as CASSIPSAPQFF.